This record looks at one T cell receptor (beta chain) sequence and its context. These data belong to a study of control samples from healthy donors and cancer patients. This CDR3 is built from 14 residues. V shed 3 bases, J shed 1 base, and the junction held 2 bases outside the gene matches. Germline V gene data show CDR1 as MNHNY and CDR2 as SVGAGI (reference sequence). The data were produced by immunoSEQ multiplex PCR, yet TCRdb's version contains in-frame clones alone and is incomplete. The sample consists of about 140,000 clones, just over 85% of them appearing once. The receptor was derived from a young man in good health. Sequencing used blood. V gene TRBV6-6 combines with J gene TRBJ2-7, with TRBD1 matching over 8 bases. CDR3 sequence (DNA): TGTGCCAGCAGTTATGACAGGGGTTCCTACGAGCAGTACTTC. This translates into CASSYDRGSYEQYF.